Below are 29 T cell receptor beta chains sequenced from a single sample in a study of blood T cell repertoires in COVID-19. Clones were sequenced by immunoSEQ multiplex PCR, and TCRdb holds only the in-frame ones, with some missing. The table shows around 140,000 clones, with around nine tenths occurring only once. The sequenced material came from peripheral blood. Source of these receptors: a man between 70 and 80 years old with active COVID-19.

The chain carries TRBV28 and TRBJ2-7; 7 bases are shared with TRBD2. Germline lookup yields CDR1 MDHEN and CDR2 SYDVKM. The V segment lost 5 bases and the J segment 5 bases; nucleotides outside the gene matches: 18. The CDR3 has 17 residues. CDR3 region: CASSLSPGLGSRNEQYF. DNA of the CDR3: TGTGCCAGCAGTCTATCCCCCGGACTAGGAAGTCGAAACGAGCAGTACTTC. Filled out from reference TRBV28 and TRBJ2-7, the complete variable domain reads DVKVTQSSRYLVKRTGEKVFLECVQDMDHENMFWYRQDPGLGLRLIYFSYDVKMKEKGDIPEGYSVSREKKERFSLILESASTNQTSMYLCASSLSPGLGSRNEQYFGPGTRLTVT.

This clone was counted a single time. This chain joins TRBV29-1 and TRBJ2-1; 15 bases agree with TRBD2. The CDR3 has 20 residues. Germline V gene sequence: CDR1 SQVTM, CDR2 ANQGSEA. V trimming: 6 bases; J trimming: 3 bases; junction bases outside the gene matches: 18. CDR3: CSVTTWTSGRADPHYNEQFF. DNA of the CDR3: TGCAGCGTAACCACCTGGACTAGCGGGAGGGCCGACCCCCACTACAATGAGCAGTTCTTC.

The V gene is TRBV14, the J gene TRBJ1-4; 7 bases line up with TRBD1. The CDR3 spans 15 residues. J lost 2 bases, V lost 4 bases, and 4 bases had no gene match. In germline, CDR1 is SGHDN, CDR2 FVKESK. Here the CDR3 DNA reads TGTGCCAGCAGCCGAAACAGGGGTACTAATGAAAAACTGTTTTTT. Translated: CASSRNRGTNEKLFF.

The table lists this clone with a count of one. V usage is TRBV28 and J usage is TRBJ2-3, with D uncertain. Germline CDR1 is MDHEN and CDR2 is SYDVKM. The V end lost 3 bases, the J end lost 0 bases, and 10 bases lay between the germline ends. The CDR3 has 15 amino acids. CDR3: CASSFVRTSTDTQYF. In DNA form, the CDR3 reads TGTGCCAGCAGTTTCGTACGAACTAGCACAGATACGCAGTATTTT.

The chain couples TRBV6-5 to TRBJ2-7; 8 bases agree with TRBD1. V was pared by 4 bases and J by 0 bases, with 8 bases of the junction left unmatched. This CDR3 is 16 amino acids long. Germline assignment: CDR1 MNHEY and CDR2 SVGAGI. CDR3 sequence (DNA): TGTGCCAGCAGTTTGGGGCCAGGGGGCAGCTCCTACGAGCAGTACTTC. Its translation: CASSLGPGGSSYEQYF.

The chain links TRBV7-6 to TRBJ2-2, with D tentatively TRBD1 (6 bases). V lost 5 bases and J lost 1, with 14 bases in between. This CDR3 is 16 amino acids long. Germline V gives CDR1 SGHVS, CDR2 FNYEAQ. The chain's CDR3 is CASSPPTGLNTGELFF. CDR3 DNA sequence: TGTGCCAGCAGCCCCCCGACAGGTTTGAACACCGGGGAGCTGTTTTTT.

The CDR3 region is CASSFIAQEDEKLFF. The CDR3 DNA is TGTGCCAGCAGTTTTATCGCACAAGAAGATGAAAAACTGTTTTTT. The genes are TRBV28 and TRBJ1-4; D not certain. V shed 3 bases and J shed 6 bases, with 14 bases lying between them. Germline lookup yields CDR1 MDHEN and CDR2 SYDVKM. The CDR3 covers 15 residues. Full variable domain (rest looked up from reference TRBV28 and TRBJ1-4): DVKVTQSSRYLVKRTGEKVFLECVQDMDHENMFWYRQDPGLGLRLIYFSYDVKMKEKGDIPEGYSVSREKKERFSLILESASTNQTSMYLCASSFIAQEDEKLFFGSGTQLSVL.

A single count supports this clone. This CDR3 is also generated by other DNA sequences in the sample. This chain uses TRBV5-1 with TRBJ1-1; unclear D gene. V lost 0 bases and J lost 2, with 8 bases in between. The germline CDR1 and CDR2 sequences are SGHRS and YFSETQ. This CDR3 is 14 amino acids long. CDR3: CASSLGAGNTEAFF. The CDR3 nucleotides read TGCGCCAGCAGCTTGGGGGCGGGAAACACTGAAGCTTTCTTT.

Here the CDR3 reads CASSLFARQGATGELFF. As DNA, the CDR3 is TGCGCCAGCAGCTTGTTCGCCCGGCAGGGGGCCACCGGGGAGCTGTTTTTT. The V gene is TRBV5-1, the J gene TRBJ2-2; the match to TRBD1 covers 8 bases. The CDR3 spans 17 residues. J was trimmed by 4 bases and V by 1 base; bases with no gene match: 9. Germline V gives CDR1 SGHRS, CDR2 YFSETQ. Filled out from reference TRBV5-1 and TRBJ2-2, the complete variable domain reads KAGVTQTPRYLIKTRGQQVTLSCSPISGHRSVSWYQQTPGQGLQFLFEYFSETQRNKGNFPGRFSGRQFSNSRSEMNVSTLELGDSALYLCASSLFARQGATGELFFGEGSRLTVL.

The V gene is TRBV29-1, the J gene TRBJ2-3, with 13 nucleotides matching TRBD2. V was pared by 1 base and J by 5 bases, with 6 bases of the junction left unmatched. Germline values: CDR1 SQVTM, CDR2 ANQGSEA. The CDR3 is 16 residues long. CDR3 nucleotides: TGCAGCGTTGAAGTGACTAGCGGGAGGCTAAGAGATACGCAGTATTTT. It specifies CSVEVTSGRLRDTQYF.

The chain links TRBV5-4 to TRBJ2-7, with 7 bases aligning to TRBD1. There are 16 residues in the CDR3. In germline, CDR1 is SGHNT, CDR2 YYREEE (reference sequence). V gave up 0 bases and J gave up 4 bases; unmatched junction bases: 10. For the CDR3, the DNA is TGTGCCAGCAGCTTGGACGGTTACAGGGGTGGGTACGAGCAGTACTTC. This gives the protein CASSLDGYRGGYEQYF.

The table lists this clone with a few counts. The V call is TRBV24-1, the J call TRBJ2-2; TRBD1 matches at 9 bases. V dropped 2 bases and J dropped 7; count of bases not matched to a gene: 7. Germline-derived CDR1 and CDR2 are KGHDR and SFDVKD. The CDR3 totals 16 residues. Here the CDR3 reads CATSDSGTGTGGELFF. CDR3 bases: TGTGCCACCAGTGATTCCGGGACAGGGACGGGCGGGGAGCTGTTTTTT.

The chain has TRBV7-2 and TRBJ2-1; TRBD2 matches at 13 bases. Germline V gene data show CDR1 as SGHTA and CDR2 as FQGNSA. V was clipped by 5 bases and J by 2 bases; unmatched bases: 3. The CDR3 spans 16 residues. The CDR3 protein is CASSLTSGGTYNEQFF. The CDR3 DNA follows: TGTGCCAGCAGCCTGACTAGCGGGGGGACCTACAATGAGCAGTTCTTC. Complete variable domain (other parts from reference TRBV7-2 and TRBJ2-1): GAGVSQSPSNKVTEKGKDVELRCDPISGHTALYWYRQSLGQGLEFLIYFQGNSAPDKSGLPSDRFSAERTGGSVSTLTIQRTQQEDSAVYLCASSLTSGGTYNEQFFGPGTRLTVL.

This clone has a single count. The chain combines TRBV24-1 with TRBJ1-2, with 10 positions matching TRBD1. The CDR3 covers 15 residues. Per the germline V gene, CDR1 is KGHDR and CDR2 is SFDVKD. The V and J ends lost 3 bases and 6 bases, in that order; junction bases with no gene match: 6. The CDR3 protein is CATSDPGQGKDGYTF. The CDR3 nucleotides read TGTGCCACCAGTGATCCGGGACAGGGGAAGGATGGCTACACCTTC.

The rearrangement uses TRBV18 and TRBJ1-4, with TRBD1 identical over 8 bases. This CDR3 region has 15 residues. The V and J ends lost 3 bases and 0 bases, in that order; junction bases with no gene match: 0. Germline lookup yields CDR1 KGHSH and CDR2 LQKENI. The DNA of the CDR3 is TGTGCCAGCTCACCGGGACAGGCAACTAATGAAAAACTGTTTTTT. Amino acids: CASSPGQATNEKLFF.

CDR3: CASSQDRPRDWLLSTQYF. CDR3 in DNA: TGTGCCAGCAGCCAAGATCGACCCCGGGACTGGTTGCTGAGCACGCAGTATTTT. The gene calls are TRBV14 and TRBJ2-3; weak D call: TRBD2 (6 bases). CDR1 is SGHDN and CDR2 is FVKESK in the germline V gene. V lost 0 bases and J lost 9, with 25 bases in between. The CDR3 runs to 18 residues.

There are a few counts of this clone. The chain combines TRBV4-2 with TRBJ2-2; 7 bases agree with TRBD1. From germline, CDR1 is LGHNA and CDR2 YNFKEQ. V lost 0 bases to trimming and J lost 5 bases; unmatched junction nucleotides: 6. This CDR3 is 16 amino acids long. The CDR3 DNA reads TGTGCCAGCAGCCAAGAGACAGGGATCAAGACCGGGGAGCTGTTTTTT. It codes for CASSQETGIKTGELFF.

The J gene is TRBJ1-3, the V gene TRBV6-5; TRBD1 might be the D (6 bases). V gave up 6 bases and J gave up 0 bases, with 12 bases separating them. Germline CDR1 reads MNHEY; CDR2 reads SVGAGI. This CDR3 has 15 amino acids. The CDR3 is CASSLGQFSGNTIYF. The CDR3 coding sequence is TGTGCCAGCAGCCTAGGACAGTTCTCTGGAAACACCATATATTTT.

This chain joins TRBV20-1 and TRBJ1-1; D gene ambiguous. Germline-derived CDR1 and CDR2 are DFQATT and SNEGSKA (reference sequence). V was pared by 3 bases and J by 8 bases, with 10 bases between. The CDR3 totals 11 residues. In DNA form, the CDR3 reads TGCAGTGCTAGCCGCTCGGGGGAAGCTTTCTTT. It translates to CSASRSGEAFF.

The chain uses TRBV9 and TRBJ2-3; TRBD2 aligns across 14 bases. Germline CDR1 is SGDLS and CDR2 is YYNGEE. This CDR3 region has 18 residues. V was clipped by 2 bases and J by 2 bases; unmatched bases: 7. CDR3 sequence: CASSVAGTSGSNTDTQYF. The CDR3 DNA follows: TGTGCCAGCAGCGTCGCCGGGACTAGCGGGAGCAACACAGATACGCAGTATTTT.

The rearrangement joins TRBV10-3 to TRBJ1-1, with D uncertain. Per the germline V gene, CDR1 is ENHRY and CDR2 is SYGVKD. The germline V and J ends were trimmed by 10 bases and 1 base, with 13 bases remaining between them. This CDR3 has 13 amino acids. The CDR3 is CASQQNENTEAFF. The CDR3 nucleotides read TGTGCCAGCCAACAGAATGAGAACACTGAAGCTTTCTTT.

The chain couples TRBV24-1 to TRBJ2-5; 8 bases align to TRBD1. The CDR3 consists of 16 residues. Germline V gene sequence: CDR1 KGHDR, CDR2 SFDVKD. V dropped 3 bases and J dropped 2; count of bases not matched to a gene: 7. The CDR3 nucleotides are TGTGCCACCAGTGATCAGGGGGCGGTTGGGCAAGAGACCCAGTACTTC. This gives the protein CATSDQGAVGQETQYF.

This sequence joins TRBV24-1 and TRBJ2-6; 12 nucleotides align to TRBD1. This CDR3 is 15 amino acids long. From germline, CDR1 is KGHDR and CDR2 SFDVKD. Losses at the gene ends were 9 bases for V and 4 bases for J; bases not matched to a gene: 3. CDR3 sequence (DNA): TGTGCCACCGGGACAGGGGGCTCCGGGGCCAACGTCCTGACTTTC. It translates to CATGTGGSGANVLTF.

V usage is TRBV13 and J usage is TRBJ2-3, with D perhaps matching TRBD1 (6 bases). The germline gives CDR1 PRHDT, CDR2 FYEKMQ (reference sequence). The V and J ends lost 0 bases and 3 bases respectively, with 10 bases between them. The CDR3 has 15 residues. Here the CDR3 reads CASSLGYQGTDTQYF. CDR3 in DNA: TGTGCCAGCAGCTTAGGATATCAGGGGACAGATACGCAGTATTTT. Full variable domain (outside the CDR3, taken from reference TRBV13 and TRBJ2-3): AAGVIQSPRHLIKEKRETATLKCYPIPRHDTVYWYQQGPGQDPQFLISFYEKMQSDKGSIPDRFSAQQFSDYHSELNMSSLELGDSALYFCASSLGYQGTDTQYFGPGTRLTVL.

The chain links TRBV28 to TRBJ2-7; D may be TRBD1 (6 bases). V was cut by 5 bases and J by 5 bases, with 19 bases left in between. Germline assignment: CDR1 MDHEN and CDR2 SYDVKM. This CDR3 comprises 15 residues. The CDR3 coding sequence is TGTGCCAGCAGTCCCTCCTTAACAGGGCTCAACGAGCAGTACTTC. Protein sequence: CASSPSLTGLNEQYF.

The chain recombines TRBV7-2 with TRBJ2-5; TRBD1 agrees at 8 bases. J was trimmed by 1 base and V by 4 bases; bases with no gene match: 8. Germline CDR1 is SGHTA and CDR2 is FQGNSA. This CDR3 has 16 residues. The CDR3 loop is CASSSRPGTGQETQYF. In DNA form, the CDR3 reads TGTGCCAGCAGCTCCCGACCTGGGACAGGCCAAGAGACCCAGTACTTC.

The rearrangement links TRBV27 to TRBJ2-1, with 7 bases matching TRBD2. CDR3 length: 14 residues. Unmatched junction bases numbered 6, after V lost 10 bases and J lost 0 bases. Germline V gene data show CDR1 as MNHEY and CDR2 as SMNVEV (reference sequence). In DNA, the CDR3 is TGTGCCACCCAGCGGGACCTCTCCTACAATGAGCAGTTCTTC. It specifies CATQRDLSYNEQFF.

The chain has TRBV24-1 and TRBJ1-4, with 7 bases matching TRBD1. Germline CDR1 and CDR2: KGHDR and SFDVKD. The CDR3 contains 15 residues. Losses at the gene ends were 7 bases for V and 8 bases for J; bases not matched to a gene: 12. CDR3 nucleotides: TGTGCCACCAGCCCGTCAGGGGGTCGGGGAGAAAAACTGTTTTTT. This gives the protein CATSPSGGRGEKLFF.

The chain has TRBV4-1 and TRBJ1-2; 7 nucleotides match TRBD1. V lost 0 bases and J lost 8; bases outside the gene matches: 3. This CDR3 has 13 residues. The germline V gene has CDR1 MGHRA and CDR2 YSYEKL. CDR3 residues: CASSQEGGGGYTF. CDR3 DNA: TGCGCCAGCAGCCAAGAAGGAGGGGGCGGCTACACCTTC.